This T cell receptor beta chain was recovered during a study of Ad26.COV2.S vaccination and SARS-CoV-2 variants. Study-wide results and caveats: Total T cell responses were possibly underestimated by TCR breadth and depth analyses.

V was trimmed by 6 bases and J by 2 bases, leaving 14 bases between them. The CDR3 contains 14 residues. Germline CDR1 is GTSNPN and CDR2 is SVGIG (reference sequence). Only in-frame clones appear in the TCRdb table, and some are missing; sequencing was by immunoSEQ multiplex PCR. The sample shows about 97,000 clones, 60% to 85% of them seen only once. A word on this clone: Its antigen is not known.

The sequences come from peripheral blood, collected after recovery from COVID-19. The chain joins TRBV30 to TRBJ1-5; D is perhaps TRBD1 (5 bases). The clonotype was recovered from a human donor who had recovered from COVID-19. This CDR3 reads CACAGSGGNQPQHF. CDR3 nucleotides: TGTGCCTGTGCAGGGTCCGGGGGCAATCAGCCCCAGCATTTT.